This T cell receptor beta chain appears in the sequencing data of a study of CD8 T cells in ankylosing spondylitis. The V and J ends lost 5 bases and 2 bases respectively, with 13 bases between them. Germline lookup yields CDR1 DFQATT and CDR2 SNEGSKA (reference sequence). The CDR3 runs to 14 residues. Ten or more counts support this clonotype. TCRdb re-called the 5' RACE reads with MiXCR, one entry per CDR3 protein. The repertoire holds roughly 130,000 distinct CDR3 sequences, with approximately 14% as singletons. The origin of this receptor is a female donor with ankylosing spondylitis or in good health (not recorded which). The genes are TRBV20-1 and TRBJ2-1, with D hard to call. The sample was blood, either unsorted or a sorted T cell fraction (not recorded which). CDR3 in DNA: TGCAGTGCTTTAGCCACGGACCCCTACAATGAGCAGTTCTTC. It yields the protein CSALATDPYNEQFF.